Below are 22 T cell receptor beta chains sequenced from a single sample in a study of cytomegalovirus exposure and HLA in healthy donors (dated by TCRdb to about 2017). Receptors were amplified or captured by the immunoSEQ multiplex PCR assay. TCRdb limited this immuneACCESS table to in-frame rearrangements with V and J called. A share of clones is missing; checked studies link under half to unresolved V genes, and the rest is unexplained. Within this sample are tens of thousands of clones, with 85% of them counted one time only. The top ten constitute roughly 22% of the sample. The sequencing input was PBMCs. Every receptor here comes from a man between 18 and 29 years old in good health and CMV-seropositive.

The gene calls are TRBV28 and TRBJ2-7, with a weak D call TRBD2 (5 bases). With 7 bases removed from V and 0 bases from J, the gap between germline ends came to 19 bases. This CDR3 is built from 16 residues. CDR1 and CDR2 (germline): MDHEN, SYDVKM. The DNA of the CDR3 is TGTGCCAGCACCCCTAAACGCGGGTGGAGCTCCTACGAGCAGTACTTC. It specifies CASTPKRGWSSYEQYF.

CDR3 coding DNA: TGTGCCATCGCACTTCCGACAGGGGGCACTGAAGCTTTCTTT. Its protein is CAIALPTGGTEAFF. The chain couples TRBV6-1 to TRBJ1-1; 9 nucleotides agree with TRBD1. CDR3 length: 14 residues. Germline values: CDR1 MNHNS, CDR2 SASEGT. J lost 4 bases, V lost 10 bases, and 10 bases had no gene match.

The chain uses TRBV11-2 and TRBJ2-1; D might be TRBD2 (5 bases). CDR1 SGHAT and CDR2 FQNNGV come from the germline V gene. There are 15 residues in the CDR3. V was trimmed by 2 bases and J by 8 bases, leaving 16 bases between them. In DNA, the CDR3 is TGTGCCAGCAGCTTATTGCTCATTGCCGGGGATGAGCAGTTCTTC. This translates into CASSLLLIAGDEQFF. Looking up the rest from reference TRBV11-2 and TRBJ2-1 gives the full variable domain: EAGVAQSPRYKIIEKRQSVAFWCNPISGHATLYWYQQILGQGPKLLIQFQNNGVVDDSQLPKDRFSAERLKGVDSTLKIQPAKLEDSAVYLCASSLLLIAGDEQFFGPGTRLTVL.

The CDR3 spells CASSRYGVSTDTQYF. The CDR3 DNA follows: TGTGCCAGCAGCCGATACGGGGTTAGCACAGATACGCAGTATTTT. The chain has TRBV7-3 and TRBJ2-3; weak D call: TRBD2 (5 bases). This CDR3 has 15 residues. Trimming took off 5 bases at V and 0 bases at J, with 12 bases between the two ends. Germline V CDR1 and CDR2: SGHTA, FQGTGA.

This clone was recorded once. This rearrangement joins TRBV5-1 to TRBJ2-5; weak D call: TRBD1 (6 bases). Trimming stripped 0 bases from V and 9 bases from J, with 18 bases between. This CDR3 has 15 residues. Germline V gene data show CDR1 as SGHRS and CDR2 as YFSETQ. The CDR3 sequence is CASSLGTATLGPQYF. CDR3 sequence (DNA): TGCGCCAGCAGCTTGGGGACAGCGACCCTGGGGCCCCAGTACTTC.

This clone was seen a few times. The chain has TRBV5-4 and TRBJ1-2; 7 positions match TRBD1. The CDR3 is 13 amino acids. Germline V gene sequence: CDR1 SGHNT, CDR2 YYREEE (reference sequence). The J segment lost 4 bases and the V segment lost 3 bases, leaving 3 bases of the junction unmatched. In DNA form, the CDR3 reads TGTGCCAGCAGCTCTCGACAGGGCTATGGCTACACCTTC. The encoded protein is CASSSRQGYGYTF.

The rearrangement links TRBV5-6 to TRBJ1-2, with a possible D match to TRBD1 (6 bases). This CDR3 spans 15 amino acids. In germline, CDR1 is SGHDT, CDR2 YYEEEE. V shed 4 bases and J shed 5 bases, with 18 bases lying between them. The CDR3 nucleotides read TGTGCCAGCAGCGCGTCCGGGACAAGTTATTATGGCTACACCTTC. Protein sequence: CASSASGTSYYGYTF.

The V gene is TRBV5-1, the J gene TRBJ1-2; 8 bases match TRBD1. The CDR3 consists of 14 residues. J was trimmed by 7 bases and V by 4 bases; bases with no gene match: 9. Germline V gene lookup returns CDR1 SGHRS and CDR2 YFSETQ. The CDR3: CASSLGQGAGGYTF. Here the CDR3 DNA reads TGCGCCAGCAGCCTCGGACAGGGCGCTGGTGGCTACACCTTC.

The J gene is TRBJ2-2, the V gene TRBV6-1; 7 bases align to TRBD2. The germline CDR1 and CDR2 sequences are MNHNS and SASEGT. V trimming: 2 bases; J trimming: 3 bases; junction bases outside the gene matches: 0. The CDR3 sequence is 14 residues long. DNA for the CDR3: TGTGCCAGCAGTGAACTAGCGGACACCGGGGAGCTGTTTTTT. Translation: CASSELADTGELFF.

A remark on this clone: An end of the junction does not agree with germline; a read error may underlie this. The V gene is TRBV6-5, the J gene TRBJ2-5; TRBD2 matches 11 bases. The V gene's germline CDR1 is MNHEY and CDR2 SVGAGI. CDR3 length: 16 amino acids. The DNA for the CDR3 is TGTGCCAGCACTTACAGGGGGACTAGCGGACAAGAGACCCAGTACTTC. This encodes CASTYRGTSGQETQYF.

V and J are TRBV5-6 and TRBJ2-5, with TRBD2 matching over 8 bases. The junction had 1 base not matched to a gene; V was cut back by 0 bases and J by 3 bases. The germline V gene encodes CDR1 SGHDT and CDR2 YYEEEE. The CDR3 loop spans 14 amino acids. CDR3 DNA sequence: TGTGCCAGCAGCTTGGGTAGCGGGAAAGAGACCCAGTACTTC. It specifies CASSLGSGKETQYF. Based on the CDR3 plus reference TRBV5-6 and TRBJ2-5, the full variable domain is DAGVTQSPTHLIKTRGQQVTLRCSPKSGHDTVSWYQQALGQGPQFIFQYYEEEERQRGNFPDRFSGHQFPNYSSELNVNALLLGDSALYLCASSLGSGKETQYFGPGTRLLVL.

The chain combines TRBV6-5 with TRBJ1-5; 7 bases map to TRBD1. The CDR3 contains 15 residues. V was clipped by 5 bases and J by 0 bases; unmatched bases: 4. CDR1 and CDR2 (germline): MNHEY, SVGAGI. Here the CDR3 DNA reads TGTGCCAGCAGTCGAGGACAGGCTAGCAATCAGCCCCAGCATTTT. As protein: CASSRGQASNQPQHF.

The chain combines TRBV19 with TRBJ1-2; 12 nucleotides match TRBD1. Unmatched junction bases numbered 14, after V lost 4 bases and J lost 2 bases. Germline-derived CDR1 and CDR2 are LNHDA and SQIVND (reference sequence). CDR3 length: 19 residues. The CDR3 region has the DNA TGTGCCAGTAGTACCAACCGGGACAGGGGGCGCCTAGCGAACTATGGCTACACCTTC. Translated: CASSTNRDRGRLANYGYTF.

The chain joins TRBV7-2 to TRBJ1-5; D possibly corresponds to TRBD1 (5 bases). Looked up from germline, CDR1 is SGHTA and CDR2 is FQGNSA. V lost 5 bases to trimming and J lost 1 base, with 15 bases between them. This CDR3 contains 16 residues. CDR3 protein: CASSPQGGQSNQPQHF. The CDR3 DNA reads as TGTGCCAGCAGCCCGCAGGGCGGCCAGAGCAATCAGCCCCAGCATTTT.

The chain combines TRBV20-1 with TRBJ1-1; 8 bases fit TRBD1. This CDR3 region has 11 residues. Losses at the gene ends were 7 bases for V and 10 bases for J; bases not matched to a gene: 8. Germline CDR1 reads DFQATT; CDR2 reads SNEGSKA (reference sequence). The CDR3 DNA reads TGCAGTGACGGACAGGGTGGCGGAGCTTTCTTT. It is translated as CSDGQGGGAFF.

The rearrangement links TRBV5-1 to TRBJ2-3; no reliable D call. The CDR3 length is 15 residues. Trimming stripped 0 bases from V and 0 bases from J, with 8 bases between. CDR1 is SGHRS, CDR2 YFSETQ, per germline. The chain's CDR3 is CASSLGSASTDTQYF. CDR3 nucleotides: TGCGCCAGCAGCTTGGGCAGCGCTAGCACAGATACGCAGTATTTT.

The CDR3 nucleotides are TGTGCCAGCAGCGTAGGCGGCTCCTACGAGCAGTACTTC. It yields the protein CASSVGGSYEQYF. The chain recombines TRBV9 with TRBJ2-7, with D uncertain. Germline V gene lookup returns CDR1 SGDLS and CDR2 YYNGEE. V lost 0 bases and J 0 bases, leaving 4 bases between the germline ends. The CDR3 spans 13 residues.

The rearrangement links TRBV5-8 to TRBJ1-2; 11 nucleotides align to TRBD1. The junction had 6 bases not matched to a gene; V was cut back by 4 bases and J by 4 bases. Germline-derived CDR1 and CDR2 are SGHTS and YDEGEE. This CDR3 has 15 residues. CDR3 sequence: CASSLGGQGGYGYTF. CDR3 sequence (DNA): TGTGCCAGCAGCCTAGGGGGACAGGGGGGCTATGGCTACACCTTC.

The chain couples TRBV7-7 to TRBJ2-5, with D hard to call. This CDR3 spans 13 amino acids. The ends were cut back, 5 bases at V and 1 base at J, with 8 bases in the middle. The V gene's germline CDR1 is SSHAT and CDR2 FNYEAQ (reference sequence). CDR3 DNA: TGTGCCAGCAGCAGCCTAACCCAAGAGACCCAGTACTTC. Its protein product is CASSSLTQETQYF.

The chain is built from TRBV19 and TRBJ1-2, with 10 bases fitting TRBD1. The CDR3 has 14 amino acids. Looked up from germline, CDR1 is LNHDA and CDR2 is SQIVND (reference sequence). J lost 3 bases, V lost 10 bases, and 8 bases had no gene match. CDR3 sequence: CATQPGTGDYGYTF. DNA of the CDR3: TGTGCCACTCAACCAGGGACAGGGGACTATGGCTACACCTTC.

The chain carries TRBV11-2 and TRBJ2-4; D unresolved. Trimming took 4 bases from V and 6 from J, leaving 10 bases between them. The CDR3 sequence is 13 residues long. CDR1 and CDR2 from the germline V gene are SGHAT and FQNNGV. The CDR3 spells CASSSSPGNIQYF. Here the CDR3 DNA reads TGTGCCAGCAGCTCGAGCCCGGGAAACATTCAGTACTTC.

The V gene is TRBV5-4, the J gene TRBJ1-4; D gene uncertain. Germline assignment: CDR1 SGHNT and CDR2 YYREEE (reference sequence). CDR3 size: 14 residues. The V and J ends lost 2 bases and 5 bases respectively, with 10 bases between them. CDR3 residues: CASSFGGPNEKLFF. In DNA form, the CDR3 reads TGTGCCAGCAGCTTTGGAGGGCCCAATGAAAAACTGTTTTTT.